A single sample is the source of the 7 T cell receptor beta chains below, sequenced in a study of shared clonotypes between healthy human individuals. Data came from immunoSEQ multiplex PCR; TCRdb stores just in-frame clones and leaves some out. The sample lists more than 2 million clones; 85% to 95% were seen once. The sequencing sample was made of naive CD4+ T cells sorted from blood. As for subset: CD45RA+ positively selected. Receptors originate from a man between 18 and 29 years old in good health.

The V and J genes are TRBV11-2 and TRBJ2-7; TRBD2 aligns across 7 bases. Germline CDR1 SGHAT, CDR2 FQNNGV. There are 15 residues in the CDR3. V lost 5 bases to trimming and J lost 0 bases; unmatched junction nucleotides: 7. The CDR3 nucleotides read TGTGCCAGCAGCACTATAGCGGGTGTCTCCTACGAGCAGTACTTC. Protein sequence: CASSTIAGVSYEQYF.

With regard to this clone: Other DNA sequences of this sample code for an identical CDR3. This rearrangement joins TRBV18 to TRBJ1-4; tentatively, D is TRBD1 (6 bases). The length of the CDR3 is 14 residues. V dropped 2 bases and J dropped 6 bases, with 10 bases sitting between them. Germline V lookup: CDR1 KGHSH, CDR2 LQKENI. The CDR3 nucleotides read TGTGCCAGCTCACCAACAGGGTACGATGAAAAACTGTTTTTT. As protein: CASSPTGYDEKLFF.

The rearrangement uses TRBV29-1 and TRBJ2-5; 10 bases match TRBD2. V gave up 2 bases and J gave up 4 bases; unmatched junction bases: 4. Per the germline V gene, CDR1 is SQVTM and CDR2 is ANQGSEA. CDR3 length equals 14 residues. CDR3 sequence (DNA): TGCAGCGTTGAATCCTGGACTAGCGGAGAGACCCAGTACTTC. It is translated as CSVESWTSGETQYF.

The chain is built from TRBV14 and TRBJ2-7, with TRBD2 as a possible D gene (5 bases). The DNA end lines up better with TRBJ2-5; the J call may be wrong. Germline loops: CDR1 SGHDN, CDR2 FVKESK. This CDR3 has 15 amino acids. The CDR3, as DNA: TGTGCCAGCAGCCCTGAGAGAGGGCATCGAGAGACCCAGTACTTC. Translated: CASSPERGHRETQYF.

Concerning this clone itself: Other DNA sequences of this sample code for an identical CDR3. J is TRBJ2-7 and V is TRBV6-5; 8 bases align to TRBD1. V trimming: 6 bases; J trimming: 3 bases; junction bases outside the gene matches: 4. Per the germline V gene, CDR1 is MNHEY and CDR2 is SVGAGI. This CDR3 spans 13 amino acids. CDR3 sequence (DNA): TGTGCCAGCAGCCGTGGACAGGGCTACGAGCAGTACTTC. This encodes CASSRGQGYEQYF.

This sequence joins TRBV29-1 and TRBJ2-7, with D unclear. Per germline, CDR1 SQVTM and CDR2 ANQGSEA. V lost 6 bases and J lost 6, with 24 bases in between. The CDR3 totals 15 residues. The CDR3 bases are TGCAGCGTCCAAAACAGCAACCTCTTCCCGGGCGAGCAGTACTTC. Translation: CSVQNSNLFPGEQYF.

This chain links TRBV5-1 with TRBJ2-2; perhaps TRBD1 as D (5 bases). The length of the CDR3 is 11 residues. The V end lost 0 bases, the J end lost 15 bases, and 9 bases lay between the germline ends. From germline, CDR1 is SGHRS and CDR2 YFSETQ. The DNA for the CDR3 is TGCGCCAGCAGCTTGGAGGGGCAGGTGTTTTTT. Encoded protein: CASSLEGQVFF.